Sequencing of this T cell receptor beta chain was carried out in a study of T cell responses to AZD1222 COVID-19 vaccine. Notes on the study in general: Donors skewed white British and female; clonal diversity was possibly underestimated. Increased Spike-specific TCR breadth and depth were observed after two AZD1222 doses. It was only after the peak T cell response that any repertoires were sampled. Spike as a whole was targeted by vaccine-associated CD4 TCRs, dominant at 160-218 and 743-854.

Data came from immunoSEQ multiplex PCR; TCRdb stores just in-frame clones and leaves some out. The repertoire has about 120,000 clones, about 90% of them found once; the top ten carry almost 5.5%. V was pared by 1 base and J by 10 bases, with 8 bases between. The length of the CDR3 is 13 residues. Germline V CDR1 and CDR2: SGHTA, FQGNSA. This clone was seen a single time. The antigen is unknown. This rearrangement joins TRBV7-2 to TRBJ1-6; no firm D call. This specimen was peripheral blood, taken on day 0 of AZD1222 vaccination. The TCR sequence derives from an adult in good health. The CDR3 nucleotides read TGTGCCAGCAGCTTAGTCTCTCGGTCACCCCTCCACTTT. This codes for CASSLVSRSPLHF.